A selection of T cell receptor beta chains follows, all from one sample in a study of cytomegalovirus exposure and HLA in healthy donors. The repertoire was sequenced with immunoSEQ multiplex PCR; TCRdb's copy has only in-frame clones and lacks some. The sample has some 76,000 clones, about 94% seen once. The sample comprised PBMCs. Every receptor here comes from a woman between 18 and 30 years old in good health and CMV-seronegative. Both conserved end residues are part of each CDR3. The D gene is left open where the match is weak. Where a row states a size, it is once, few, many or the class of an expanded clone; other rows omit it.

TGCGCCAGCAGCCAATCCGGGACAGGGGTGAACATTCAGTACTTC CASSQSGTGVNIQYF TRBJ2-4 NA TRBV4-1 TRBD1
TGTGCCAGCAGTGTCGCAACTAATGAAAAACTGTTTTTT CASSVATNEKLFF TRBJ1-4 NA TRBV2 NA
TGTGCCACCAGCCAGCTGGGACTAGCGGGAGTCTATGAGCAGTTCTTC CATSQLGLAGVYEQFF TRBJ2-1 once TRBV15 TRBD2
TGTGCCAGCAGCCTAGGGGGACAGGGGGCGGACCAGCCCCAGCATTTT CASSLGGQGADQPQHF TRBJ1-5 NA TRBV11-3 TRBD1
TGTGCCAGCAGCCTAGATCTACTCAGCGGGGGGGGCACAGATACGCAGTATTTT CASSLDLLSGGGTDTQYF TRBJ2-3 NA TRBV14 TRBD2
TGTGCCAGTACCCAGGGTGCCTACGAGCAGTACTTC CASTQGAYEQYF TRBJ2-7 NA TRBV2 NA
TGTGCCAGTAGTCGGACAGGGGAGTATTCACCCCTCCACTTT CASSRTGEYSPLHF TRBJ1-6 NA TRBV19 TRBD1
TGTGCCAGCACATTAGGACAGAACACTGAAGCTTTCTTT CASTLGQNTEAFF TRBJ1-1 NA TRBV7-9 NA
TGTGCCAGCAGCACCCAGCGGGGGGAGACCCAGTACTTC CASSTQRGETQYF TRBJ2-5 once TRBV7-2 TRBD2
TGCGCCAGCAGCCCACAGGGTACCGGGGAGCTGTTTTTT CASSPQGTGELFF TRBJ2-2 NA TRBV5-1 NA
TGCGCCAGCAGTCAATCGAGCAGGGGTCACTACACCTTC CASSQSSRGHYTF TRBJ1-2 once TRBV23-1 NA
TGTGCCAGCTCACCAATGGGACAGGCGTATGGCTACACCTTC CASSPMGQAYGYTF TRBJ1-2 NA TRBV18 TRBD1
TGTGCCAGCAGCTTAGCGGCTGGGGCAGGGGCCTACGAGCAGTACTTC CASSLAAGAGAYEQYF TRBJ2-7 NA TRBV7-2 NA
TGTGCCAGCAGTTCGCCCGGGACTAGCACGCGGGAGACCCAGTACTTC CASSSPGTSTRETQYF TRBJ2-5 NA TRBV7-8 TRBD2
TGTGCCAGCAGCCATGGAGACACTGAAGCTTTCTTT CASSHGDTEAFF TRBJ1-1 NA TRBV7-9 NA
TGTGCCATCAGTGGCGGTGCGGGAGAGACCTACGAGCAGTACTTC CAISGGAGETYEQYF TRBJ2-7 once TRBV10-3 TRBD2
TGCGCCAGCAGCTCACTAGGGGAGGGCCTAGCAGATACGCAGTATTTT CASSSLGEGLADTQYF TRBJ2-3 NA TRBV5-1 TRBD2
TGTGCCAGCAGCTTAGATAGCGGGACGGTTGCTAACTATGGCTACACCTTC CASSLDSGTVANYGYTF TRBJ1-2 NA TRBV11-2 NA
TGTGCCTGGAGTCCCCTAAAGTCTATTACCGGGACAGGGCACAATCAGCCCCAGCATTTT CAWSPLKSITGTGHNQPQHF TRBJ1-5 once TRBV30 TRBD1
TGTGCCAGCAGCTTATTTGGGGGGGACCACTACAATGAGCAGTTCTTC CASSLFGGDHYNEQFF TRBJ2-1 NA TRBV7-9 TRBD2